Below, 31 T cell receptor beta chains from the same sample are listed, as sequenced in a study of naive CD8 T cells in extremely preterm neonates. The repertoire was sequenced with immunoSEQ multiplex PCR; TCRdb's copy has only in-frame clones and lacks some. The sample has about 7,900 clones, 95% to 98% seen once. Material: naive CD8+ T cells from blood. These receptors came from a human donor in good health.

The rearrangement uses TRBV19 and TRBJ1-1; 12 bases map to TRBD1. CDR1 is LNHDA and CDR2 is SQIVND in the germline V gene (reference sequence). J lost 3 bases, V lost 6 bases, and 8 bases had no gene match. This CDR3 has 16 amino acids. CDR3 bases: TGTGCCAGTAGCATTTTGGGACAGGGGGCGCACACTGAAGCTTTCTTT. It translates to CASSILGQGAHTEAFF.

The chain combines TRBV7-9 with TRBJ2-1; D may be TRBD1 (6 bases). The CDR3 spans 16 residues. Deletions cut 3 bases from V and 0 bases from J, with 12 bases between. Germline-derived CDR1 and CDR2 are SEHNR and FQNEAQ (reference sequence). CDR3: CASSFSTGSSYNEQFF. As DNA, the CDR3 is TGTGCCAGCAGCTTCTCCACAGGGAGCTCCTACAATGAGCAGTTCTTC.

This chain links TRBV29-1 with TRBJ2-1; 8 bases fit TRBD2. This CDR3 region has 16 residues. The junction had 8 bases not matched to a gene; V was cut back by 0 bases and J by 4 bases. Germline CDR1 and CDR2: SQVTM and ANQGSEA. This chain's CDR3 is CSVEDPASGLYNEQFF. CDR3 DNA: TGCAGCGTTGAAGACCCAGCTAGCGGGCTTTACAATGAGCAGTTCTTC.

The chain recombines TRBV7-8 with TRBJ2-1; D might be TRBD1 (5 bases). The germline V gene encodes CDR1 SGHVS and CDR2 FQNEAQ. The CDR3 has 16 residues. V was shortened by 5 bases and J by 4 bases, with 18 bases between the two germline ends. The CDR3 sequence is CASSASRQTLYNEQFF. DNA for the CDR3: TGTGCCAGCAGCGCGAGCCGACAGACTCTATACAATGAGCAGTTCTTC.

The chain couples TRBV11-1 to TRBJ2-7, with a tentative D call TRBD2 (5 bases). V was pared by 4 bases and J by 1 base, with 11 bases between. The length of the CDR3 is 14 residues. The V gene's germline CDR1 is SGHAT and CDR2 FQDESV (reference sequence). CDR3 residues: CASSYTSGSYEQYF. The CDR3 DNA sequence: TGTGCCAGCAGCTACACATCGGGGTCCTACGAGCAGTACTTC.

The gene calls are TRBV11-2 and TRBJ2-7; TRBD1 aligns across 9 bases. The CDR3 spans 15 residues. J lost 5 bases, V lost 0 bases, and 5 bases had no gene match. Germline lookup yields CDR1 SGHAT and CDR2 FQNNGV. CDR3 protein: CASSLDGDRDHEQYF. Here the CDR3 DNA reads TGTGCCAGCAGCTTAGACGGGGACAGGGACCACGAGCAGTACTTC.

This sequence joins TRBV7-9 and TRBJ2-1; 11 positions match TRBD2. Germline trimming cut 6 bases from V and 4 bases from J; bases unmatched to any gene: 8. Per germline, CDR1 SEHNR and CDR2 FQNEAQ (reference sequence). The length of the CDR3 is 16 residues. This CDR3 reads CASRLAGEHRYNEQFF. DNA of the CDR3: TGTGCCAGCAGACTAGCGGGAGAGCACCGTTACAATGAGCAGTTCTTC.

V gene TRBV30 combines with J gene TRBJ2-1; the match to TRBD2 covers 11 bases. CDR1 GTSNPN and CDR2 SVGIG come from the germline V gene (reference sequence). Unmatched junction bases numbered 11, after V lost 4 bases and J lost 15 bases. This CDR3 region has 13 residues. The CDR3 reads CAWMGLAAPGRFF. The DNA of the CDR3 is TGTGCCTGGATGGGACTAGCGGCCCCTGGCCGGTTCTTC.

This clone was seen a handful of times. This chain uses TRBV4-1 with TRBJ1-6, with 7 bases matching TRBD1. This CDR3 has 17 amino acids. J gave up 10 bases and V 1 base, and 13 bases lay outside the gene matches. Germline assignment: CDR1 MGHRA and CDR2 YSYEKL. In DNA, the CDR3 is TGCGCCAGCAGCCAAGTACTAGGGGGCGCTTCGGGCTCACCCCTCCACTTT. This gives the protein CASSQVLGGASGSPLHF.

This clone came up once. The chain has TRBV15 and TRBJ2-2; D is perhaps TRBD1 (6 bases). Trimming pared 1 base from V and 1 base from J, leaving 13 bases between. Germline assignment: CDR1 LNHNV and CDR2 YYDKDF (reference sequence). This CDR3 has 17 amino acids. The CDR3: CATSRGPPGQNTGELFF. The CDR3 region has the DNA TGTGCCACCAGCAGAGGACCCCCGGGACAGAACACCGGGGAGCTGTTTTTT.

The chain joins TRBV6-1 to TRBJ2-7; the match to TRBD1 covers 7 bases. Looked up from germline, CDR1 is MNHNS and CDR2 is SASEGT. The CDR3 has 16 residues. The trim removed 3 bases at V and 2 bases at J, leaving 10 bases unmatched. The CDR3 DNA is TGTGCCAGCAGTGATTGGGTTGGGACAGAAACCTACGAGCAGTACTTC. Its protein is CASSDWVGTETYEQYF.

The chain uses TRBV28 and TRBJ1-5; maybe TRBD1 (5 bases). CDR1 is MDHEN and CDR2 is SYDVKM in the germline V gene. Trimming removed 6 bases from V and 0 bases from J, with 9 bases in between. The CDR3 consists of 14 residues. The CDR3 spells CASSGGGSNQPQHF. The CDR3 bases are TGTGCCAGCAGCGGGGGGGGTAGCAATCAGCCCCAGCATTTT.

This clone was counted once. V gene TRBV30 combines with J gene TRBJ2-3, with unresolved D. Germline-derived CDR1 and CDR2 are GTSNPN and SVGIG (reference sequence). V lost 0 bases, J lost 3 bases, and 10 bases lay in between. This CDR3 has 14 amino acids. CDR3 bases: TGTGCCTGGAGTGTACTGGCAGGAACAGATACGCAGTATTTT. This codes for CAWSVLAGTDTQYF.

Only a few counts were recorded for this clone. V and J are TRBV14 and TRBJ2-7; 7 nucleotides align to TRBD1. V shed 0 bases and J 2 bases; nucleotides not matched to a gene: 7. CDR3 length: 16 residues. The germline V gene has CDR1 SGHDN and CDR2 FVKESK. This CDR3 reads CASSQEGGFEAYEQYF. Here the CDR3 DNA reads TGTGCCAGCAGCCAAGAAGGGGGCTTTGAAGCCTACGAGCAGTACTTC.

A few counts support this clone. The chain couples TRBV5-4 to TRBJ2-7; 13 bases are a match to TRBD2. Germline V gene lookup returns CDR1 SGHNT and CDR2 YYREEE (reference sequence). V lost 3 bases to trimming and J lost 3 bases; unmatched junction nucleotides: 3. The CDR3 totals 15 residues. The CDR3, as DNA: TGTGCCAGCAGCTCCGGGACTAGCGGGATCTACGAGCAGTACGTC. Protein: CASSSGTSGIYEQYV.

This chain links TRBV4-2 with TRBJ2-1; 13 bases agree with TRBD2. The V segment lost 0 bases and the J segment 2 bases; nucleotides outside the gene matches: 10. The CDR3 contains 20 residues. The germline V gene has CDR1 LGHNA and CDR2 YNFKEQ. The CDR3 DNA reads TGTGCCAGCAGCCAAGATCCAGGACTAGCGGGAGTTTTAGCCTACAATGAGCAGTTCTTC. It specifies CASSQDPGLAGVLAYNEQFF.

The chain links TRBV15 to TRBJ1-1; no definite D call. The germline V gene has CDR1 LNHNV and CDR2 YYDKDF (reference sequence). CDR3 length: 15 amino acids. V dropped 1 base and J dropped 6 bases, with 15 bases sitting between them. The CDR3 sequence is CATSRGLDVEAEAFF. The CDR3 DNA sequence: TGTGCCACCAGCAGAGGACTCGACGTCGAGGCTGAAGCTTTCTTT.

The V gene is TRBV27, the J gene TRBJ1-5; TRBD1 agrees at 9 bases. CDR1 MNHEY and CDR2 SMNVEV come from the germline V gene (reference sequence). V was pared by 5 bases and J by 1 base, with 9 bases of the junction left unmatched. The CDR3 has 17 residues. The DNA for the CDR3 is TGTGCCAGCAGTCAGGGGACAGGGAGGGGAAGCAATCAGCCCCAGCATTTT. Protein product: CASSQGTGRGSNQPQHF.

The V and J genes are TRBV14 and TRBJ1-4; D unresolved. The V gene lost 4 bases and the J gene lost 5 bases, with 8 bases spanning the gap. The CDR3 covers 13 residues. The V gene's germline CDR1 is SGHDN and CDR2 FVKESK. CDR3 loop: CASSPGGNEKLFF. The CDR3 nucleotides are TGTGCCAGCAGCCCCGGCGGAAATGAAAAACTGTTTTTT. Full variable domain (missing parts from reference TRBV14 and TRBJ1-4): EAGVTQFPSHSVIEKGQTVTLRCDPISGHDNLYWYRRVMGKEIKFLLHFVKESKQDESGMPNNRFLAERTGGTYSTLKVQPAELEDSGVYFCASSPGGNEKLFFGSGTQLSVL.

The genes are TRBV4-3 and TRBJ2-2, with D possibly TRBD2 on 6 matching bases. V lost 0 bases and J lost 7, with 15 bases in between. The CDR3 covers 16 residues. CDR1 LGHNA and CDR2 YSLEER come from the germline V gene. The CDR3 DNA sequence: TGCGCCAGCAGCCAAGATAATGCGGGAAGGTTCGGGGAGCTGTTTTTT. It is translated as CASSQDNAGRFGELFF.

The rearrangement links TRBV27 to TRBJ1-2; D not resolved. The V end lost 5 bases, the J end lost 6 bases, and 19 bases lay between the germline ends. The CDR3 is made up of 15 amino acids. The germline V gene encodes CDR1 MNHEY and CDR2 SMNVEV (reference sequence). Written as DNA, the CDR3 is TGTGCCAGCAGTCCATACACACGACACGATGATGGCTACACCTTC. Translation: CASSPYTRHDDGYTF.

CDR3 sequence reads: CASSRSTDTQYF. The CDR3 DNA reads as TGTGCCAGCAGCCGTAGCACAGATACGCAGTATTTT. The rearrangement links TRBV7-9 to TRBJ2-3; D is unclear. Trimming took 5 bases from V and 0 from J, leaving 3 bases between them. The CDR3 is made up of 12 amino acids. CDR1 and CDR2 from the germline V gene are SEHNR and FQNEAQ (reference sequence).

The V gene is TRBV2, the J gene TRBJ2-2; 7 nucleotides agree with TRBD2. The CDR3 runs 15 residues. Germline CDR1 SNHLY, CDR2 FYNNEI. Germline trimming cut 8 bases from V and 3 bases from J; bases unmatched to any gene: 9. The CDR3 spells CASGKGGSHTGELFF. The CDR3, as DNA: TGTGCCAGCGGGAAGGGCGGGAGTCACACCGGGGAGCTGTTTTTT. Variable domain in full (rest from reference TRBV2 and TRBJ2-2): EPEVTQTPSHQVTQMGQEVILRCVPISNHLYFYWYRQILGQKVEFLVSFYNNEISEKSEIFDDQFSVERPDGSNFTLKIRSTKLEDSAMYFCASGKGGSHTGELFFGEGSRLTVL.

The J gene is TRBJ2-6, the V gene TRBV5-1; 7 bases line up with TRBD2. The CDR3 runs to 16 residues. CDR1 SGHRS and CDR2 YFSETQ come from the germline V gene. With 5 bases clipped from V and 2 bases from J, the junction kept 7 bases outside the gene matches. Here the CDR3 reads CASSVGRGAGANVLTF. DNA for the CDR3: TGCGCCAGCAGTGTAGGGAGGGGAGCTGGGGCCAACGTCCTGACTTTC.

The chain links TRBV21-1 to TRBJ1-2; the table calls TRBD1, which could not be checked here. TRBV21-1 is a pseudogene. This CDR3 comprises 16 residues. Written as DNA, the CDR3 is TGTGCCAGCAGCACACTCGGGACAGGGCCCCACTATGGCTACACCTTC. Encoded protein: CASSTLGTGPHYGYTF.

The gene calls are TRBV28 and TRBJ2-7; possible D gene TRBD1, 6 bases. The V end lost 8 bases, the J end lost 7 bases, and 15 bases lay between the germline ends. The CDR3 contains 12 residues. Germline V lookup: CDR1 MDHEN, CDR2 SYDVKM. The CDR3 reads CASGPDSWEQYV. The CDR3 coding sequence is TGTGCCAGCGGTCCGGACAGTTGGGAGCAGTACGTC.

This chain links TRBV13 with TRBJ2-7; D may be TRBD1 or TRBD2 (5 bases each). The CDR3 is made up of 12 amino acids. The ends were cut back, 6 bases at V and 2 bases at J, with 8 bases in the middle. Germline-derived CDR1 and CDR2 are PRHDT and FYEKMQ (reference sequence). CDR3 residues: CASSLGAYEQYV. As DNA, the CDR3 is TGTGCCAGCAGTCTGGGGGCCTACGAGCAGTACGTC.

This clone was detected only once. The chain is built from TRBV27 and TRBJ1-1; a possible D gene is TRBD1 (6 bases). The ends were cut back, 2 bases at V and 4 bases at J, with 8 bases in the middle. In germline, CDR1 is MNHEY, CDR2 SMNVEV (reference sequence). The CDR3 runs 13 residues. CDR3 in DNA: TGTGCCAGCAGTTTAGGGGGCCGCACTGAAGCTTTCTTT. Amino acids: CASSLGGRTEAFF.

The rearrangement links TRBV21-1 to TRBJ2-7; the table's D call TRBD1 went unverified against the DNA. TRBV21-1 is a pseudogene. The CDR3 is 16 amino acids. The CDR3 is CASSNLKQGPHYEQYV. The CDR3 DNA follows: TGTGCCAGCAGCAACCTAAAACAGGGTCCCCACTACGAGCAGTACGTC.

The rearrangement joins TRBV6-1 to TRBJ1-4, with 9 bases identical to TRBD1. The CDR3 totals 13 residues. Germline lookup yields CDR1 MNHNS and CDR2 SASEGT. Trimming cost V 10 bases and J 7 bases; bases outside gene matches: 7. The CDR3 reads CATQTGGIEKLFF. The CDR3 nucleotides read TGTGCCACCCAGACAGGGGGAATTGAAAAACTGTTTTTT.

This chain links TRBV6-1 with TRBJ1-4, with TRBD1 identical over 10 bases. CDR3 length: 13 amino acids. CDR1 MNHNS and CDR2 SASEGT come from the germline V gene. The junction had 6 bases not matched to a gene; V was cut back by 9 bases and J by 8 bases. CDR3 amino acids: CARGTGVWEKLFF. The DNA for the CDR3 is TGTGCCAGGGGGACAGGGGTTTGGGAAAAACTGTTTTTT.